These 19 T cell receptor beta chains were sequenced from one sample in a study of blood T cell repertoires in COVID-19. Assay: immunoSEQ multiplex PCR; the TCRdb copy retains only in-frame clones and omits some. The sample has more than 300,000 clones, over 75% seen once. The sample was PBMCs or T cells enriched from blood (not recorded which). Every receptor here comes from a young man who had recovered from COVID-19.

V usage is TRBV13 and J usage is TRBJ1-3; maybe TRBD1 (6 bases). The length of the CDR3 is 15 residues. The V end was cut by 3 bases, the J end by 4 bases, with 13 bases between. The germline CDR1 and CDR2 sequences are PRHDT and FYEKMQ (reference sequence). CDR3 sequence reads: CASSLRGGEGNTIYF. The CDR3 DNA follows: TGTGCCAGCAGCTTGAGGGGGGGCGAAGGAAACACCATATATTTT. Full variable domain (rest looked up from reference TRBV13 and TRBJ1-3): AAGVIQSPRHLIKEKRETATLKCYPIPRHDTVYWYQQGPGQDPQFLISFYEKMQSDKGSIPDRFSAQQFSDYHSELNMSSLELGDSALYFCASSLRGGEGNTIYFGEGSWLTVV.

At least ten counts were recorded for this clone. The genes are TRBV2 and TRBJ1-3, with 8 bases identical to TRBD1. The V and J ends lost 7 bases and 2 bases, in that order; junction bases with no gene match: 10. Per the germline V gene, CDR1 is SNHLY and CDR2 is FYNNEI. This CDR3 has 16 residues. The CDR3 DNA sequence: TGTGCCAGCATTGGGGACAGGTTAACCACTGGAAACACCATATATTTT. Protein: CASIGDRLTTGNTIYF.

V gene TRBV9 combines with J gene TRBJ1-6, with a tentative D call TRBD1 (6 bases). Germline V gene data show CDR1 as SGDLS and CDR2 as YYNGEE. The CDR3 is made up of 15 amino acids. Trimming pared 3 bases from V and 9 bases from J, leaving 16 bases between. CDR3 sequence: CASSAPSGVGSPLHF. CDR3 nucleotide sequence: TGTGCCAGCAGCGCCCCGTCAGGGGTAGGTTCACCCCTCCACTTT.

The chain links TRBV30 to TRBJ1-6, with 7 bases identical to TRBD1. Germline CDR1 reads GTSNPN; CDR2 reads SVGIG (reference sequence). CDR3 length: 21 residues. V was pared by 0 bases and J by 0 bases, with 17 bases of the junction left unmatched. The CDR3: CAWSVWTTPGTASSYNSPLHF. The DNA for the CDR3 is TGTGCCTGGAGTGTTTGGACTACTCCCGGGACAGCGAGCTCCTATAATTCACCCCTCCACTTT.

V usage is TRBV2 and J usage is TRBJ1-1; a weak D match, TRBD1 (5 bases). The V gene's germline CDR1 is SNHLY and CDR2 FYNNEI. The CDR3 is 17 residues long. Trimming left V 1 base short and J 1 base short, with 16 bases between. The CDR3 sequence: CASSEEFGRGRNTEAFF. DNA for the CDR3: TGTGCCAGCAGTGAAGAGTTTGGTAGGGGTAGGAACACTGAAGCTTTCTTT.

The V and J genes are TRBV9 and TRBJ1-2, with D possibly TRBD1 on 5 matching bases. This CDR3 comprises 16 residues. V shed 1 base and J shed 0 bases, with 13 bases lying between them. Germline V lookup: CDR1 SGDLS, CDR2 YYNGEE. The CDR3 protein is CASSVPGLSPNYGYTF. As DNA, the CDR3 is TGTGCCAGCAGCGTACCGGGACTCTCGCCTAACTATGGCTACACCTTC.

This rearrangement joins TRBV2 to TRBJ1-2; D unclear. This CDR3 comprises 13 residues. Germline V CDR1 and CDR2: SNHLY, FYNNEI. Trimming took 5 bases from V and 2 from J, leaving 9 bases between them. The CDR3 bases are TGTGCCAGCAGTAAATCGAGCAACTATGGCTACACCTTC. The encoded protein is CASSKSSNYGYTF.

The genes are TRBV6-5 and TRBJ2-7; possible D gene TRBD1, 6 bases. The germline gives CDR1 MNHEY, CDR2 SVGAGI. The CDR3 is 14 residues long. With 5 bases removed from V and 3 bases from J, the gap between germline ends came to 14 bases. The CDR3 is CASSPSGTNYEQYF. CDR3 sequence (DNA): TGTGCCAGCAGTCCATCCGGGACAAACTACGAGCAGTACTTC.

The chain links TRBV18 to TRBJ2-5; 7 nucleotides align to TRBD1. The germline CDR1 and CDR2 sequences are KGHSH and LQKENI. CDR3 size: 16 residues. The V and J ends lost 1 base and 6 bases, in that order; junction bases with no gene match: 11. The CDR3 nucleotides read TGTGCCAGCTCACCACTGAACACTGGGGACAGCCAGACCCAGTACTTC. Translation: CASSPLNTGDSQTQYF.

J is TRBJ1-2 and V is TRBV19; the match to TRBD1 covers 7 bases. From germline, CDR1 is LNHDA and CDR2 SQIVND (reference sequence). The CDR3 is 14 residues long. Trimming took 5 bases from V and 8 from J; bases not matched to a gene: 11. The CDR3 region has the DNA TGTGCCAGTAGTGCTGGACAGGACCTTCGGGGCTACACCTTC. It specifies CASSAGQDLRGYTF.

The CDR3 DNA follows: TGTGCCAGCAGCTCCCTAGCGATTCACAATGAGCAGTTCTTC. Residues: CASSSLAIHNEQFF. This rearrangement joins TRBV3-1 (or the pseudogene TRBV3-2) to TRBJ2-1, with D maybe TRBD2 (6 bases). V was shortened by 5 bases and J by 5 bases, with 13 bases between the two germline ends. This CDR3 is built from 14 residues. In germline, CDR1 is LGHDT, CDR2 YNNKEL (reference sequence).

This clone was seen only once. The chain employs TRBV11-3 and TRBJ2-7; D uncertain. Germline CDR1 SGHNT, CDR2 YENEEA. V lost 6 bases, J lost 3 bases, and 12 bases lay in between. The CDR3 length is 13 residues. DNA of the CDR3: TGTGCCAGCAGATGGGCCAACAGCTACGAGCAGTACTTC. Encoded protein: CASRWANSYEQYF.

The V gene is TRBV11-3, the J gene TRBJ2-7, with TRBD2 matching over 9 bases. The CDR3 sequence is 16 residues long. Germline loops: CDR1 SGHNT, CDR2 YENEEA. V lost 5 bases to trimming and J lost 5 bases; unmatched junction nucleotides: 13. CDR3 protein: CASSLYGLAGANEQYF. In DNA, the CDR3 is TGTGCCAGCAGCCTTTATGGGTTAGCGGGAGCTAACGAGCAGTACTTC.

For the CDR3, the DNA is TGCAGCGTCCTATGGACTGGTAGGGCTCAAGAGACCCAGTACTTC. Protein product: CSVLWTGRAQETQYF. The chain uses TRBV29-1 and TRBJ2-5, with a tentative D call TRBD2 (5 bases). The CDR3 contains 15 residues. Germline loops: CDR1 SQVTM, CDR2 ANQGSEA. The V gene lost 6 bases and the J gene lost 2 bases, with 19 bases spanning the gap.

In this sample, this clone turned up once. The gene calls are TRBV25-1 and TRBJ1-2, with TRBD1 identical over 7 bases. This CDR3 spans 12 amino acids. CDR1 is MGHDK and CDR2 is SYGVNS in the germline V gene. Trimming took 2 bases from V and 8 from J; bases not matched to a gene: 2. The CDR3: CASSEQGGGYTF. The CDR3 coding sequence is TGTGCCAGCAGTGAACAGGGGGGCGGCTACACCTTC.

The J gene is TRBJ1-1, the V gene TRBV6-5, with TRBD1 as a possible D gene (5 bases). This CDR3 region has 14 residues. The V gene lost 6 bases and the J gene lost 1 base, with 12 bases spanning the gap. Germline V CDR1 and CDR2: MNHEY, SVGAGI. Written as DNA, the CDR3 is TGTGCCAGCAGCTTCGGACACCCGAACACTGAAGCTTTCTTT. Amino acid sequence: CASSFGHPNTEAFF.

The V and J genes are TRBV10-2 and TRBJ2-1; 10 positions agree with TRBD2. CDR1 and CDR2 (germline): WSHSY, SAAADI. This CDR3 is 12 amino acids long. With 7 bases clipped from V and 13 bases from J, the junction kept 7 bases outside the gene matches. DNA for the CDR3: TGCGCCAGCACCCCTAGCGGGAGTCCTCAGTTCTTC. It yields the protein CASTPSGSPQFF.

This sequence joins TRBV9 and TRBJ2-3; 16 bases line up with TRBD2. There are 19 residues in the CDR3. V shed 6 bases and J 1 base; nucleotides not matched to a gene: 11. Germline loops: CDR1 SGDLS, CDR2 YYNGEE. Here the CDR3 reads CASTRPGLAGGPRTDTQYF. DNA for the CDR3: TGTGCCAGCACCCGACCGGGACTAGCGGGGGGGCCTCGCACAGATACGCAGTATTTT.

This clone was detected once. This chain uses TRBV12-5 with TRBJ1-1; D uncertain. The CDR3 extends over 13 amino acids. With 7 bases removed from V and 0 bases from J, the gap between germline ends came to 9 bases. CDR1 LGHNT and CDR2 FRNRAP come from the germline V gene. Written as DNA, the CDR3 is TGTGCTAGTGCCCAGACAATGAACACTGAAGCTTTCTTT. Encoded protein: CASAQTMNTEAFF.